The TCR beta chain under discussion was sequenced for a study of immune cell composition in non-small cell lung cancer. The sample holds one count of this clone. What it binds is unknown. Profiling relied on immunoSEQ multiplex PCR, and the TCRdb table lists in-frame clones only, not all of them. Of about 3,000 clones detected, approximately 72% appear once; the ten largest clones hold about an eighth. Per germline, CDR1 SGHDN and CDR2 FVKESK. The CDR3 runs to 14 residues. Study conclusions and caveats: In adenocarcinoma, maximal tumour-associated clone frequency tracked TIL tumour reactivity. Dominant in vivo tumour-associated clones were not shown to share tumour-reactive sequences. Tumour TCR-beta clonality was not significantly tied to smoking pack-years. Clones >0.5% enriched in tumour were rarer in adenocarcinoma (around 35%) than squamous (about 80%).

Normal lung sampling was at least 3 cm from the tumour, as distant as possible. The receptor was isolated from a human donor with non-small cell lung cancer. The V call is TRBV14, the J call TRBJ2-5; TRBD1 aligns across 7 bases. The J call could be wrong; TRBJ2-7 is a better fit for the DNA end. The sequenced sample was non-adjacent lung tissue. CDR3 nucleotide sequence: TGTGCCAGCAGCCAGGCAGGGGGTTACTACGAGCAGTACTTC. Its protein is CASSQAGGYYEQYF.